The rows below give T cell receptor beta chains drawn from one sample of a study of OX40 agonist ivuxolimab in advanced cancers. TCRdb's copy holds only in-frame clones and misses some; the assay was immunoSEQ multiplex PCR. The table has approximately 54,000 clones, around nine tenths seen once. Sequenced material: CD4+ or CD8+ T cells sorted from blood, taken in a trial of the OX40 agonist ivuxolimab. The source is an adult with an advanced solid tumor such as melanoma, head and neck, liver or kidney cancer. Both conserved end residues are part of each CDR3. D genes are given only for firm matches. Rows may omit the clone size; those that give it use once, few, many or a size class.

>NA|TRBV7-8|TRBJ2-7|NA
CASSLDSGQPSYEQYF
TGTGCCAGCAGCTTAGATTCTGGGCAGCCTTCCTACGAGCAGTACTTC
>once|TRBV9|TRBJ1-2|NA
CASSVEIGSGYTF
TGTGCCAGCAGCGTAGAGATAGGATCTGGCTACACCTTC
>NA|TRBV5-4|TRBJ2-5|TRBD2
CASSLTSGSRGETQYF
TGTGCCAGCAGCCTGACTAGCGGGAGTCGTGGGGAGACCCAGTACTTC
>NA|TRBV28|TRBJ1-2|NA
CASRGGTYGYTF
TGTGCCAGCAGAGGCGGGACCTATGGCTACACCTTC
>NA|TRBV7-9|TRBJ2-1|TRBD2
CASSLDGGRDRYNEQFF
TGTGCCAGCAGCCTCGATGGTGGGAGGGATCGATACAATGAGCAGTTCTTC
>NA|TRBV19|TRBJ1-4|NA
CASSPRQDKREKLFF
TGTGCCAGTAGTCCTCGACAGGATAAACGTGAAAAACTGTTTTTT
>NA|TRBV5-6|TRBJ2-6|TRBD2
CASSLTSGGYSGANVLTF
TGTGCCAGCAGCCTTACTAGCGGGGGATACTCTGGGGCCAACGTCCTGACTTTC
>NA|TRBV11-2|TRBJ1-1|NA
CASSTRSGQNPSNTEAFF
TGTGCCAGCAGCACTCGGTCGGGGCAAAACCCGAGTAACACTGAAGCTTTCTTT
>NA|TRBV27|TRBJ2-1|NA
CASSRALSYNEQFF
TGTGCCAGCAGCAGGGCCCTCTCCTACAATGAGCAGTTCTTC
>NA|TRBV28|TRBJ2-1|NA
CASSAAQGGASYNEQFF
TGTGCCAGCAGTGCCGCACAGGGGGGGGCCTCCTACAATGAGCAGTTCTTC
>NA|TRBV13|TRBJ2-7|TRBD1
CASSFRTGHSYEQYF
TGTGCCAGCAGCTTTAGGACAGGACACTCCTACGAGCAGTACTTC
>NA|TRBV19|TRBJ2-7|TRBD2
CASSPTSGSRYEQYF
TGTGCCAGTAGCCCGACTAGCGGGAGTCGGTACGAGCAGTACTTC
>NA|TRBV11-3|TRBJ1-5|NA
CASSRRAASLNQPQHF
TGTGCCAGCAGCCGAAGGGCGGCCAGCCTCAATCAGCCCCAGCATTTT
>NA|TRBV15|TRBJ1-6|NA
CATSREGGGHSPLHF
TGTGCCACCAGCAGAGAGGGGGGAGGTCATTCACCCCTCCACTTT
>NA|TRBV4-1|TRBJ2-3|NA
CASSQDIRQGTDTQYF
TGCGCCAGCAGCCAAGATATACGACAGGGCACAGATACGCAGTATTTT
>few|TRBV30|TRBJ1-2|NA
CAWSVGQGGYTF
TGTGCCTGGAGTGTGGGTCAGGGGGGCTACACCTTC
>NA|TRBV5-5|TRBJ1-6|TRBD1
CASSWADRGSGSNSPLHF
TGTGCCAGCAGCTGGGCCGACAGGGGTAGCGGGAGTAATTCACCCCTCCACTTT
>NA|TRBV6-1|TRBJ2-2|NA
CASELPQGNTGELFF
TGTGCCAGCGAATTACCACAGGGGAACACCGGGGAGCTGTTTTTT
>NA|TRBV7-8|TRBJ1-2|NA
CASSQRDHGYTF
TGTGCCAGCAGCCAGAGGGACCATGGCTACACCTTC
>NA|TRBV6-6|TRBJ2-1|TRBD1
CASSVDRGQHINEQFF
TGTGCCAGCAGCGTCGACAGGGGTCAGCATATCAATGAGCAGTTCTTC
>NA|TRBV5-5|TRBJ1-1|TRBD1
CASSSPIQGITEAFF
TGTGCCAGCAGCTCACCCATACAGGGGATTACTGAAGCTTTCTTT
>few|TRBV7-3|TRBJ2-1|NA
CASSLLGNNEQFF
TGTGCCAGCAGCTTACTCGGTAACAATGAGCAGTTCTTC
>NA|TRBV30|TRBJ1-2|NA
CAWSAGYGYTF
TGTGCCTGGAGTGCTGGCTATGGCTACACCTTC
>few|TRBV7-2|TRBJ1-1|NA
CASSFWGLTTEAFF
TGTGCCAGCAGCTTTTGGGGGCTTACCACTGAAGCTTTCTTT
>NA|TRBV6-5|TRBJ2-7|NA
CASSYTWLVGEQYF
TGTGCCAGCAGTTACACTTGGCTAGTCGGCGAGCAGTACTTC
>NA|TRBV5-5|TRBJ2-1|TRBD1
CASSAGTGAYNEQFF
TGTGCCAGCAGCGCCGGGACAGGGGCTTACAATGAGCAGTTCTTC
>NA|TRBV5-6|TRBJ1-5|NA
CASSARTSPQPQHF
TGTGCCAGCAGCGCCCGGACCAGCCCTCAGCCCCAGCATTTT
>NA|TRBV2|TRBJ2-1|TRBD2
CASSEGLAGYNEQFF
TGTGCCAGCAGCGAGGGACTAGCGGGGTACAATGAGCAGTTCTTC
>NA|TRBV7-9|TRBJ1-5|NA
CASSVQGWDQPQHF
TGTGCCAGCAGCGTACAGGGTTGGGATCAGCCCCAGCATTTT
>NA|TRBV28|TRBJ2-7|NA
CASSFPPREQYF
TGTGCCAGCAGTTTCCCACCGCGGGAGCAGTACTTC
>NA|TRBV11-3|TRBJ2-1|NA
CASSLAGHEQFF
TGTGCCAGCAGCTTAGCAGGACATGAGCAGTTCTTC
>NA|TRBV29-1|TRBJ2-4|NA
CSVLGGTKNIQYF
TGCAGCGTCCTTGGGGGGACCAAAAACATTCAGTACTTC
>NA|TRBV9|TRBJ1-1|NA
CASSVRGGSEAFF
TGTGCCAGCAGCGTTCGGGGGGGTTCTGAAGCTTTCTTT
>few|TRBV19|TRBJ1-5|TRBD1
CASRTGATSNQPQHF
TGTGCCAGTAGAACAGGGGCTACTAGCAATCAGCCCCAGCATTTT
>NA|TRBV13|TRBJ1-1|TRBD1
CASSFQTGGEAFF
TGTGCCAGCAGCTTTCAAACAGGGGGTGAAGCTTTCTTT
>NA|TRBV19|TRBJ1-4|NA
CASSMSRRGGEKLFF
TGTGCCAGTAGTATGAGCAGGAGGGGCGGCGAAAAACTGTTTTTT
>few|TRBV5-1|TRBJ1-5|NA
CASSRDRNQPQHF
TGCGCCAGCAGCCGAGACAGGAATCAGCCCCAGCATTTT
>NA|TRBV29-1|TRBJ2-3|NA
CSVRAVTTDTQYF
TGCAGCGTTAGAGCGGTTACCACAGATACGCAGTATTTT
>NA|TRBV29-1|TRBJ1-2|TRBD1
CSVEPQGAVGYTF
TGCAGCGTTGAACCACAGGGGGCGGTTGGCTACACCTTC
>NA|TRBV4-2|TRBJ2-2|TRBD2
CASSQGEGYTGELFF
TGTGCCAGCAGCCAGGGGGAGGGTTACACCGGGGAGCTGTTTTTT
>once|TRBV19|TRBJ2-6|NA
CASTGGGGANVLTF
TGTGCCAGTACAGGGGGAGGTGGGGCCAACGTCCTGACTTTC
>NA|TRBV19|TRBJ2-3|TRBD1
CASSIWPGTGPTDTQYF
TGTGCCAGTAGTATTTGGCCGGGGACAGGGCCCACAGATACGCAGTATTTT
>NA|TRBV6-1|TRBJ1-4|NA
CASSEGRTALREKLFF
TGTGCCAGCAGTGAAGGTAGGACAGCACTTCGGGAAAAACTGTTTTTT
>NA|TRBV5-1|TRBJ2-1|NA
CASSLVVYGSSYNEQFF
TGCGCCAGCAGCTTGGTGGTGTATGGGAGCTCCTACAATGAGCAGTTCTTC
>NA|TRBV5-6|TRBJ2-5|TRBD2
CASSLPGLAGVETQYF
TGTGCCAGCAGCTTGCCGGGACTAGCGGGAGTAGAGACCCAGTACTTC
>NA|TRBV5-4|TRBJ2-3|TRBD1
CASSLGQGDTQYF
TGTGCCAGCAGCTTGGGACAGGGAGATACGCAGTATTTT